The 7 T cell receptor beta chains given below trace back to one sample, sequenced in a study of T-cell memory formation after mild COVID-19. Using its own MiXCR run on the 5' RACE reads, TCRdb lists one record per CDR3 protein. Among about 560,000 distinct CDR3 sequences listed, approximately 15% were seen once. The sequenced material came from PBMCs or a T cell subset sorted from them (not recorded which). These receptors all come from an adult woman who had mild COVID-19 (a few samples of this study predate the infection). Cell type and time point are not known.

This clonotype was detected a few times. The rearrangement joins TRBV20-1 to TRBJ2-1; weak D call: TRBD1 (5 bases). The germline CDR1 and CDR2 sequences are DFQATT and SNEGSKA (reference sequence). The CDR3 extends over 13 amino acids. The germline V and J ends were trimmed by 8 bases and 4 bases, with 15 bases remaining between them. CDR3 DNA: TGCAGTATCCACCGGCAGGGTTACAATGAGCAGTTCTTC. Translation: CSIHRQGYNEQFF.

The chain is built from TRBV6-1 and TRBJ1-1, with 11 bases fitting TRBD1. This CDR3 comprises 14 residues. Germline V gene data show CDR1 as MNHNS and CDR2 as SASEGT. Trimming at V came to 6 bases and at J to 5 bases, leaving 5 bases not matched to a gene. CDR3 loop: CASRGQGADTEAFF. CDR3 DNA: TGTGCCAGCAGAGGACAGGGGGCCGATACTGAAGCTTTCTTT.

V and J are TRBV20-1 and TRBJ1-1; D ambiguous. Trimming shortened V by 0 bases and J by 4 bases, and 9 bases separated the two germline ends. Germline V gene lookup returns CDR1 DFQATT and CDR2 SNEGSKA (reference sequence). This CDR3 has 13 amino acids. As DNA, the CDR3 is TGCAGTGCTAGAGATGAAGGGATCACTGAAGCTTTCTTT. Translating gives CSARDEGITEAFF.

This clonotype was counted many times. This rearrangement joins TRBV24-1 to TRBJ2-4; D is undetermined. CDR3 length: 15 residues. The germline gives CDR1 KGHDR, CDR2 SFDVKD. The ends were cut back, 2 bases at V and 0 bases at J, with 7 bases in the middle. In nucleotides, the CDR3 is TGTGCCACCAGTGATTCGTTGTTAGCCAAAAACATTCAGTACTTC. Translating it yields CATSDSLLAKNIQYF.

This chain's CDR3 is CASSLGLIEQYF. In DNA form, the CDR3 reads TGTGCCAGCAGCCTTGGCCTTATCGAGCAGTACTTC. The chain couples TRBV28 to TRBJ2-7, with D hard to call. The V and J ends lost 6 bases and 6 bases respectively, with 12 bases between them. CDR1 and CDR2 (germline): MDHEN, SYDVKM. The length of the CDR3 is 12 residues.

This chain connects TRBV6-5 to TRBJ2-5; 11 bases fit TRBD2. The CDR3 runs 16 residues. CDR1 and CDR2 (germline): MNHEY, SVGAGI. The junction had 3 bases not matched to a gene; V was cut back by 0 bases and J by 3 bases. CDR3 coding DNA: TGTGCCAGCAGTTACTCGCTACTAGCGGGAGAAGAGACCCAGTACTTC. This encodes CASSYSLLAGEETQYF.

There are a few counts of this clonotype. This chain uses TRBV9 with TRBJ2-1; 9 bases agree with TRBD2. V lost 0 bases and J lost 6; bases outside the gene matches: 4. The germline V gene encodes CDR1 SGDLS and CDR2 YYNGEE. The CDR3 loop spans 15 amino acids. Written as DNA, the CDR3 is TGTGCCAGCAGCGTAGGGACTAGCGCGGCCAATGAGCAGTTCTTC. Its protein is CASSVGTSAANEQFF.